These 22 T cell receptor beta chains share one sample of origin, sequenced in a study of control samples from healthy donors and cancer patients. Clones were sequenced by immunoSEQ multiplex PCR, and TCRdb holds only the in-frame ones, with some missing. The sample consists of 100,000 or so clones, approximately 84% of them appearing once. Sample: blood. The receptors shown here come from a woman between 50 and 59 years old in good health.

The V call is TRBV18, the J call TRBJ1-1; unclear D gene. Germline V gene lookup returns CDR1 KGHSH and CDR2 LQKENI. Trimming left V 5 bases short and J 0 bases short, with 7 bases between. The CDR3 is made up of 13 amino acids. The DNA for the CDR3 is TGTGCCAGCTCAGGGGAGCTGAACACTGAAGCTTTCTTT. Translated: CASSGELNTEAFF.

This clone was counted many times. V usage is TRBV5-1 and J usage is TRBJ2-1, with no clear D. The germline V and J ends were trimmed by 4 bases and 10 bases, with 9 bases remaining between them. CDR1 SGHRS and CDR2 YFSETQ come from the germline V gene. The CDR3 runs to 11 residues. In nucleotides, the CDR3 is TGCGCCAGCAGCGCGGCCAGGGAGCAGTTCTTC. This gives the protein CASSAAREQFF.

V is TRBV5-6 and J is TRBJ2-7, with a possible D match to TRBD1 (7 bases). Per germline, CDR1 SGHDT and CDR2 YYEEEE. The CDR3 runs 13 residues. V lost 7 bases and J lost 5, with 16 bases in between. The chain's CDR3 is CASGRLRGDEQYV. The CDR3 bases are TGTGCCAGCGGGAGGCTCAGGGGGGACGAGCAGTACGTC.

The chain couples TRBV19 to TRBJ1-5; D remains ambiguous. The germline CDR1 and CDR2 sequences are LNHDA and SQIVND (reference sequence). This CDR3 region has 16 residues. V lost 1 base to trimming and J lost 0 bases, with 10 bases between them. The CDR3 sequence is CASSIGGARSNQPQHF. CDR3 nucleotide sequence: TGTGCCAGTAGTATAGGGGGAGCACGTAGCAATCAGCCCCAGCATTTT.

This chain connects TRBV18 to TRBJ1-2; no reliable D call. Per the germline V gene, CDR1 is KGHSH and CDR2 is LQKENI. With 10 bases removed from V and 8 bases from J, the gap between germline ends came to 14 bases. The CDR3 length is 11 residues. The CDR3 DNA reads as TGTGCCACCCGGGCCCTGGGGGGCTACACCTTC. This encodes CATRALGGYTF. The entire variable domain, with the rest obtained from reference TRBV18 and TRBJ1-2, is as follows: NAGVMQNPRHLVRRRGQEARLRCSPMKGHSHVYWYRQLPEEGLKFMVYLQKENIIDESGMPKERFSAEFPKEGPSILRIQQVVRGDSAAYFCATRALGGYTFGSGTRLTVV.

As concerns this clone: The junction shows a germline mismatch at one end, possibly a read error. The chain couples TRBV7-2 to TRBJ2-1; D remains unclear. The CDR3 loop spans 16 amino acids. The germline V gene has CDR1 SGHTA and CDR2 FQGNSA. The CDR3 protein is CASKIFSLPSSNEQFF. The CDR3 DNA sequence: TGTGCCAGCAAAATATTTTCTTTACCGTCCTCCAATGAGCAGTTCTTC.

The gene calls are TRBV6-4 and TRBJ2-1; no clear D gene. This CDR3 spans 15 amino acids. Deletions cut 10 bases from V and 6 bases from J, with 22 bases between. CDR1 and CDR2 from the germline V gene are MRHNA and SNTAGT. The CDR3 DNA is TGTGCCACCTCCCTCGGCGCACGAGTCCCCAATGAGCAGTTCTTC. It translates to CATSLGARVPNEQFF.

The J gene is TRBJ2-1, the V gene TRBV5-8; 14 nucleotides agree with TRBD2. This CDR3 comprises 20 residues. Per germline, CDR1 SGHTS and CDR2 YDEGEE. The V and J ends lost 4 bases and 0 bases, in that order; junction bases with no gene match: 12. For the CDR3, the DNA is TGTGCCAGCAGCCCGGGACTAGCGGGAGAAGGTAGAAGCTCCTACAATGAGCAGTTCTTC. It specifies CASSPGLAGEGRSSYNEQFF. Complete variable domain (other parts from reference TRBV5-8 and TRBJ2-1): EAGVTQSPTHLIKTRGQQATLRCSPISGHTSVYWYQQALGLGLQFLLWYDEGEERNRGNFPPRFSGRQFPNYSSELNVNALELEDSALYLCASSPGLAGEGRSSYNEQFFGPGTRLTVL.

The genes are TRBV3-1 (or the pseudogene TRBV3-2) and TRBJ1-4, with D perhaps matching TRBD1 (6 bases). Germline CDR1 is LGHDT and CDR2 is YNNKEL (reference sequence). This CDR3 has 15 amino acids. V dropped 4 bases and J dropped 8 bases, with 17 bases sitting between them. CDR3 sequence: CASSLQGTPTEKLFF. Here the CDR3 DNA reads TGTGCCAGCAGCCTACAGGGAACTCCAACGGAAAAACTGTTTTTT.

The chain links TRBV14 to TRBJ1-3; no firm D call. The CDR3 loop spans 14 amino acids. Germline CDR1 reads SGHDN; CDR2 reads FVKESK. V shed 1 base and J shed 9 bases, with 13 bases lying between them. This CDR3 is CASSQVNRWFTIYF. The CDR3 DNA follows: TGTGCCAGCAGCCAAGTTAATCGGTGGTTCACCATATATTTT.

The V call is TRBV27, the J call TRBJ2-7; 10 bases align to TRBD1. Germline loops: CDR1 MNHEY, CDR2 SMNVEV (reference sequence). Unmatched junction bases numbered 7, after V lost 6 bases and J lost 2 bases. The CDR3 has 15 amino acids. This chain's CDR3 is CASSMGQGLPYEQYF. The CDR3 nucleotides are TGTGCCAGCAGCATGGGACAGGGGCTCCCCTACGAGCAGTACTTC.

This clone has only a few counts. The chain's CDR3 is CASSSGGLFYGYTF. CDR3 coding DNA: TGTGCCAGCAGCTCAGGGGGATTGTTCTATGGCTACACCTTC. The chain joins TRBV14 to TRBJ1-2; 7 nucleotides match TRBD1. This CDR3 is 14 amino acids long. With V trimmed by 5 bases and J by 4 bases, 7 bases remained unmatched. Germline CDR1 reads SGHDN; CDR2 reads FVKESK.

The genes are TRBV3-1 (or the pseudogene TRBV3-2) and TRBJ2-2; 10 positions match TRBD2. Trimming cost V 0 bases and J 3 bases; bases outside gene matches: 7. Germline CDR1 reads LGHDT; CDR2 reads YNNKEL (reference sequence). The CDR3 is made up of 18 amino acids. The CDR3 coding sequence is TGTGCCAGCAGCCAAGAAGAGGCTAGCGGGAGTGACACCGGGGAGCTGTTTTTT. This codes for CASSQEEASGSDTGELFF.

The V gene is TRBV19, the J gene TRBJ1-5; D is undetermined. The CDR3 length is 14 residues. Germline assignment: CDR1 LNHDA and CDR2 SQIVND (reference sequence). V lost 1 base to trimming and J lost 1 base, with 5 bases between them. The CDR3, as DNA: TGTGCCAGTAGTATAGGCGGGAGCAATCAGCCCCAGCATTTT. This sequence encodes CASSIGGSNQPQHF.

The J gene is TRBJ1-1, the V gene TRBV19; a possible D gene is TRBD1 (5 bases). The germline V and J ends were trimmed by 5 bases and 4 bases, with 8 bases remaining between them. The CDR3 is 12 residues long. Per germline, CDR1 LNHDA and CDR2 SQIVND (reference sequence). CDR3 sequence: CASSWGGTEAFF. CDR3 coding DNA: TGTGCCAGTAGTTGGGGGGGCACTGAAGCTTTCTTT.

This clone was counted between two and nine times. V and J are TRBV7-2 and TRBJ2-5, with D possibly TRBD2 on 6 matching bases. The CDR3 has 14 residues. Germline CDR1 is SGHTA and CDR2 is FQGNSA. The germline V and J ends were trimmed by 3 bases and 5 bases, with 13 bases remaining between them. As DNA, the CDR3 is TGTGCCAGCAGCTTTTCCGGGAGAAAGGAGACCCAGTACTTC. Amino acids: CASSFSGRKETQYF.

This chain uses TRBV4-2 with TRBJ1-2; D unresolved. The germline V gene encodes CDR1 LGHNA and CDR2 YNFKEQ. The V end was cut by 0 bases, the J end by 4 bases, with 15 bases between. This CDR3 contains 16 residues. CDR3 residues: CASSQEELAAAYGYTF. The DNA of the CDR3 is TGTGCCAGCAGCCAAGAGGAGTTGGCCGCCGCCTATGGCTACACCTTC.

V is TRBV3-1 (or the pseudogene TRBV3-2) and J is TRBJ2-1, with D uncertain. The CDR3 length is 15 residues. V was shortened by 4 bases and J by 0 bases, with 10 bases between the two germline ends. Germline CDR1 and CDR2: LGHDT and YNNKEL (reference sequence). The CDR3 reads CASSRLASSYNEQFF. CDR3 nucleotides: TGTGCCAGCAGCCGACTGGCTAGCTCCTACAATGAGCAGTTCTTC.

This chain connects TRBV15 to TRBJ1-1; D is unresolved. Between the trimmed V and J ends, which lost 0 bases and 1 base, there was a span of 3 bases. Germline V CDR1 and CDR2: LNHNV, YYDKDF (reference sequence). The CDR3 has 13 residues. The CDR3: CATSREGNTEAFF. The CDR3 DNA reads TGTGCCACCAGCAGAGAGGGGAACACTGAAGCTTTCTTT.

The table lists this clone with a few counts. The chain links TRBV7-8 to TRBJ2-7; D might be TRBD1 (6 bases). Germline assignment: CDR1 SGHVS and CDR2 FQNEAQ. The ends were cut back, 6 bases at V and 2 bases at J, with 17 bases in the middle. The CDR3 has 15 amino acids. For the CDR3, the DNA is TGTGCCAGCAGTCCCGGGACATATATTCCCTACGAGCAGTACTTC. It specifies CASSPGTYIPYEQYF.

This clone was observed a single time. The rearrangement links TRBV6-2 or TRBV6-3 to TRBJ1-3, with a tentative D call TRBD1 (5 bases). Per germline, CDR1 MNHEY and CDR2 SVGEGT. V was shortened by 0 bases and J by 4 bases, with 10 bases between the two germline ends. This CDR3 comprises 15 residues. As DNA, the CDR3 is TGTGCCAGCAGTTACTCCGGGACGCCCGGAAACACCATATATTTT. Protein: CASSYSGTPGNTIYF.

This rearrangement joins TRBV7-6 to TRBJ1-1; no clear D. This CDR3 spans 16 amino acids. CDR1 SGHVS and CDR2 FNYEAQ come from the germline V gene. V lost 8 bases and J 0 bases, leaving 19 bases between the germline ends. CDR3 sequence: CASGSRAGRMNTEAFF. The CDR3 nucleotides are TGTGCCAGCGGCTCTAGAGCGGGAAGGATGAACACTGAAGCTTTCTTT.